These 18 T cell receptor beta chains share one sample of origin, sequenced in a study of chronic HIV infection and antiretroviral therapy. Using its own MiXCR run on the 5' RACE reads, TCRdb lists one record per CDR3 protein. The table shows 40,000 to 50,000 distinct CDR3 sequences, with approximately 20% occurring only once. Sequencing used peripheral blood. The origin of the receptors is an adult who had HIV and had not received antiretroviral therapy, or was an uninfected healthy control (not recorded which).

The rearrangement joins TRBV4-2 to TRBJ1-2; D is unresolved. Germline V gene sequence: CDR1 LGHNA, CDR2 YNFKEQ. The V and J ends lost 0 bases and 5 bases respectively, with 28 bases between them. This CDR3 comprises 20 residues. The CDR3 sequence is CASSQEGGKSWSTSVYGYTF. The CDR3 nucleotides are TGTGCCAGCAGCCAAGAGGGAGGGAAATCGTGGAGTACGTCGGTTTATGGCTACACCTTC.

The chain joins TRBV28 to TRBJ2-3, with 8 bases aligning to TRBD2. The CDR3 totals 16 residues. J gave up 3 bases and V 5 bases, and 10 bases lay outside the gene matches. CDR1 MDHEN and CDR2 SYDVKM come from the germline V gene. The chain's CDR3 is CASSRPGLGGTDTQYF. The CDR3 DNA sequence: TGTGCCAGCAGTCGACCGGGACTAGGAGGGACAGATACGCAGTATTTT.

This clonotype was seen ten or more times. The V call is TRBV10-3, the J call TRBJ2-3; TRBD1 aligns across 8 bases. Germline lookup yields CDR1 ENHRY and CDR2 SYGVKD. The CDR3 is 12 residues long. V lost 10 bases and J lost 4; bases outside the gene matches: 4. CDR3 loop: CATGQGPDTQYF. The CDR3 DNA is TGTGCCACCGGACAGGGTCCAGATACGCAGTATTTT.

This clonotype was detected a few times. The rearrangement links TRBV4-1 to TRBJ1-5; TRBD1 matches at 7 bases. Germline assignment: CDR1 MGHRA and CDR2 YSYEKL. The CDR3 totals 15 residues. Germline trimming cut 4 bases from V and 0 bases from J; bases unmatched to any gene: 3. CDR3 sequence: CASSLTGVSNQPQHF. The CDR3 DNA reads as TGCGCCAGCAGCCTCACAGGGGTTAGCAATCAGCCCCAGCATTTT.

The chain carries TRBV11-3 and TRBJ2-1; tentatively, D is TRBD1 (7 bases). Trimming took 1 base from V and 7 from J, leaving 23 bases between them. The length of the CDR3 is 18 residues. In germline, CDR1 is SGHNT, CDR2 YENEEA. The CDR3 loop is CASSLGVGAGGSGNEQFF. CDR3 DNA sequence: TGTGCCAGCAGCTTAGGGGTTGGGGCAGGGGGGTCGGGAAATGAGCAGTTCTTC.

This sequence joins TRBV6-1 and TRBJ1-5, with no clear D. V was pared by 0 bases and J by 2 bases, with 8 bases between. The CDR3 covers 15 residues. CDR1 and CDR2 (germline): MNHNS, SASEGT. The CDR3 coding sequence is TGTGCCAGCAGTGAAGCCCCCGGGGGCAATCAGCCCCAGCATTTT. Translating it yields CASSEAPGGNQPQHF.

The chain links TRBV28 to TRBJ2-5; D gene uncertain. CDR3 length: 14 amino acids. Trimming removed 5 bases from V and 2 bases from J, with 12 bases in between. CDR1 MDHEN and CDR2 SYDVKM come from the germline V gene. CDR3 sequence reads: CASSRSFDQETQYF. As DNA, the CDR3 is TGTGCCAGCAGTCGATCGTTCGATCAAGAGACCCAGTACTTC.

The sample holds a few counts of this clonotype. J is TRBJ1-5 and V is TRBV5-1; 8 nucleotides line up with TRBD1. The CDR3 totals 14 residues. After removal of 0 bases from V and 9 bases from J, the junction contained 5 bases not matched to a gene. Germline V gene sequence: CDR1 SGHRS, CDR2 YFSETQ. CDR3 region: CASSLGQGQGPQHF. CDR3 DNA sequence: TGCGCCAGCAGCTTGGGACAGGGGCAAGGGCCCCAGCATTTT.

This clonotype was seen only once. The J gene is TRBJ2-3, the V gene TRBV9; D tentatively fits TRBD1 or TRBD2 (5 bases each). The V end was cut by 1 base, the J end by 1 base, with 7 bases between. Germline CDR1 is SGDLS and CDR2 is YYNGEE. The CDR3 spans 14 residues. The CDR3 DNA reads as TGTGCCAGCAGCGTACGGGGCCGCACAGATACGCAGTATTTT. Protein product: CASSVRGRTDTQYF.

This clonotype is judged medium-sized. V gene TRBV29-1 combines with J gene TRBJ2-5; no reliable D call. The germline V gene has CDR1 SQVTM and CDR2 ANQGSEA. The CDR3 is made up of 15 amino acids. Trimming took off 4 bases at V and 2 bases at J, with 17 bases between the two ends. The CDR3 DNA reads as TGCAGCGTTGTTTCCCCCCGGAGTGGACAAGAGACCCAGTACTTC. Its translation: CSVVSPRSGQETQYF.

This clonotype was observed a handful of times. V and J are TRBV10-3 and TRBJ1-6, with D hard to call. The CDR3 consists of 14 residues. Germline assignment: CDR1 ENHRY and CDR2 SYGVKD. Trimming removed 6 bases at V and 10 bases at J, with 16 bases between. Here the CDR3 reads CAISLDGPPSPLHF. CDR3 bases: TGTGCCATCAGCCTGGACGGCCCCCCCTCACCCCTCCACTTT.

The chain uses TRBV20-1 and TRBJ2-3, with TRBD2 identical over 8 bases. This CDR3 is built from 16 residues. V dropped 0 bases and J dropped 0; count of bases not matched to a gene: 5. The V gene's germline CDR1 is DFQATT and CDR2 SNEGSKA (reference sequence). The CDR3 DNA reads TGCAGTGCTAGAGATCCTAGCGGGCCTAGCACAGATACGCAGTATTTT. This encodes CSARDPSGPSTDTQYF.

The rearrangement links TRBV25-1 to TRBJ2-3; D is ambiguous. V lost 7 bases, J lost 2 bases, and 4 bases lay in between. CDR1 is MGHDK, CDR2 SYGVNS, per germline. The CDR3 is 11 residues long. CDR3 region: CASTFTDTQYF. The CDR3 nucleotides are TGTGCCAGCACCTTCACAGATACGCAGTATTTT.

The chain has TRBV3-1 and TRBJ1-2, with D uncertain. The germline V and J ends were trimmed by 4 bases and 1 base, with 10 bases remaining between them. This CDR3 is 14 amino acids long. Looked up from germline, CDR1 is LGHDT and CDR2 is YNNKEL (reference sequence). In nucleotides, the CDR3 is TGTGCCAGCAGCCCCCCCGCTAATAACTATGGCTACACCTTC. Translating it yields CASSPPANNYGYTF.

This sequence joins TRBV7-9 and TRBJ2-3; no clear D. Between the trimmed V and J ends, which lost 2 bases and 3 bases, there was a span of 9 bases. Looked up from germline, CDR1 is SEHNR and CDR2 is FQNEAQ (reference sequence). The CDR3 loop spans 14 amino acids. CDR3 in DNA: TGTGCCAGCAGCTTAATAGAGCCAACAGATACGCAGTATTTT. As protein: CASSLIEPTDTQYF.

This clonotype appeared a few times. V usage is TRBV5-1 and J usage is TRBJ2-7; TRBD1 or TRBD2 may be the D gene (6 bases each). Germline V gives CDR1 SGHRS, CDR2 YFSETQ. Deletions cut 1 base from V and 7 bases from J, with 12 bases between. CDR3 length: 13 residues. The CDR3: CASSLWGASEQYF. CDR3 nucleotides: TGCGCCAGCAGCTTGTGGGGGGCGTCTGAGCAGTACTTC.

This clonotype was counted between two and nine times. The rearrangement links TRBV4-1 to TRBJ2-1; D is uncertain. The CDR3 has 12 amino acids. The V end was cut by 8 bases, the J end by 12 bases, with 17 bases between. Germline CDR1 and CDR2: MGHRA and YSYEKL. This CDR3 reads CASSPDRLGQFF. The CDR3 nucleotides are TGCGCCAGCTCACCGGACCGCCTTGGGCAGTTCTTC.

The gene calls are TRBV28 and TRBJ2-4; TRBD2 matches at 9 bases. This CDR3 has 16 residues. The germline V gene encodes CDR1 MDHEN and CDR2 SYDVKM. CDR3 in DNA: TGTGCGAGTGGAGCGGGAGGAGACCTAGCCAAAAACATTCAGTACTTC. It specifies CASGAGGDLAKNIQYF.